Listed below are T cell receptor beta chains from one sample, sequenced in a study of blood T cell repertoires in COVID-19. The repertoire was sequenced with immunoSEQ multiplex PCR; TCRdb's copy has only in-frame clones and lacks some. The sample contains some 45,000 clones, roughly 82% of which appear only once. Sequencing used peripheral blood. Receptors originate from a human donor in a cohort sampled during active COVID-19. CDR3s include the opening cysteine and the closing phenylalanine or tryptophan. Each record gives: V gene, clone size, D gene, J gene, CDR3 protein, CDR3 DNA. D genes are given only for firm matches. Rows give clone size only sometimes, using once, few, many, or a class for an expanded clone.

V gene: TRBV7-6
clone size: few
D gene: -
J gene: TRBJ1-4
CDR3 protein: CASSIQPGFNEKLFF
CDR3 DNA: TGTGCCAGCAGCATACAACCGGGATTTAATGAAAAACTGTTTTTT

V gene: TRBV6-5
clone size: -
D gene: -
J gene: TRBJ2-2
CDR3 protein: CATLSQGPVTGELFF
CDR3 DNA: TGTGCCACCCTATCACAGGGACCCGTAACCGGGGAGCTGTTTTTT

V gene: TRBV4-3
clone size: -
D gene: TRBD1
J gene: TRBJ1-2
CDR3 protein: CASSQGATGGMTNYGYTF
CDR3 DNA: TGCGCCAGCAGCCAAGGAGCGACAGGGGGGATGACTAACTATGGCTACACCTTC

V gene: TRBV28
clone size: -
D gene: TRBD2
J gene: TRBJ2-7
CDR3 protein: CASSSPTGTSGMGEQYF
CDR3 DNA: TGTGCCAGCAGTTCGCCCACCGGGACTAGCGGAATGGGGGAGCAGTACTTC

V gene: TRBV18
clone size: -
D gene: TRBD2
J gene: TRBJ2-3
CDR3 protein: CASSLVAGVATDTQYF
CDR3 DNA: TGTGCCAGCTCACTAGTAGCGGGAGTGGCCACAGATACGCAGTATTTT

V gene: TRBV2
clone size: -
D gene: -
J gene: TRBJ1-1
CDR3 protein: CASSRRQNTEAFF
CDR3 DNA: TGTGCCAGCAGTCGAAGACAGAACACTGAAGCTTTCTTT

V gene: TRBV6-5
clone size: -
D gene: -
J gene: TRBJ1-4
CDR3 protein: CASSRTGFPNEKLFF
CDR3 DNA: TGTGCCAGCAGTCGCACCGGGTTCCCTAATGAAAAACTGTTTTTT

V gene: TRBV9
clone size: -
D gene: TRBD2
J gene: TRBJ2-3
CDR3 protein: CASSPRLAGTDTQYF
CDR3 DNA: TGTGCCAGCAGCCCCCGACTAGCGGGCACAGATACGCAGTATTTT

V gene: TRBV21-1
clone size: -
D gene: -
J gene: TRBJ2-2
CDR3 protein: CASSKERDRGPDTGELFF
CDR3 DNA: TGTGCCAGCAGCAAAGAGAGGGACAGGGGGCCGGACACCGGGGAGCTGTTTTTT

V gene: TRBV6-7
clone size: -
D gene: -
J gene: TRBJ2-2
CDR3 protein: CASSYSSAASGKAVHTGELFF
CDR3 DNA: TGTGCCAGCAGTTACTCTTCCGCGGCGTCCGGAAAAGCGGTGCACACCGGGGAGCTGTTTTTT

V gene: TRBV19
clone size: -
D gene: TRBD1
J gene: TRBJ1-2
CDR3 protein: CASGSNRQGVYGYTF
CDR3 DNA: TGTGCCAGTGGATCCAACCGACAGGGAGTCTATGGCTACACCTTC

V gene: TRBV30
clone size: -
D gene: TRBD1
J gene: TRBJ2-5
CDR3 protein: CAWSVPVTGQYETQYF
CDR3 DNA: TGTGCCTGGAGTGTACCGGTGACAGGGCAATACGAGACCCAGTACTTC

V gene: TRBV15
clone size: -
D gene: -
J gene: TRBJ1-2
CDR3 protein: CATSRVMGNPGGNGYTF
CDR3 DNA: TGTGCCACCAGCAGAGTGATGGGAAACCCCGGGGGGAATGGCTACACCTTC

V gene: TRBV5-8
clone size: -
D gene: -
J gene: TRBJ2-7
CDR3 protein: CASSSQGHASYEQYF
CDR3 DNA: TGTGCCAGCAGCTCCCAGGGGCACGCATCCTACGAGCAGTACTTC

V gene: TRBV5-1
clone size: -
D gene: TRBD2
J gene: TRBJ2-5
CDR3 protein: CASSGGLATETQYF
CDR3 DNA: TGCGCCAGCAGCGGGGGACTAGCCACAGAGACCCAGTACTTC

V gene: TRBV5-5
clone size: -
D gene: TRBD1
J gene: TRBJ2-5
CDR3 protein: CASSLTGGYQETQYF
CDR3 DNA: TGTGCCAGCAGTTTGACAGGGGGGTACCAAGAGACCCAGTACTTC

V gene: TRBV15
clone size: -
D gene: TRBD1
J gene: TRBJ2-7
CDR3 protein: CATSRDWGRGPYEQYF
CDR3 DNA: TGTGCCACCAGCAGAGATTGGGGCAGGGGGCCCTACGAGCAGTACTTC

V gene: TRBV28
clone size: -
D gene: TRBD1
J gene: TRBJ1-4
CDR3 protein: CASSLYRQGATNEKLFF
CDR3 DNA: TGTGCCAGCAGTTTATATCGACAGGGGGCAACTAATGAAAAACTGTTTTTT

V gene: TRBV10-3
clone size: -
D gene: TRBD1
J gene: TRBJ1-2
CDR3 protein: CAISPGQGKDGYTF
CDR3 DNA: TGTGCCATCAGTCCGGGACAGGGGAAGGATGGCTACACCTTC

V gene: TRBV2
clone size: -
D gene: TRBD1
J gene: TRBJ1-4
CDR3 protein: CASCPDRDCEKLFF
CDR3 DNA: TGTGCCAGCTGCCCCGACAGGGACTGTGAAAAACTGTTTTTT

V gene: TRBV24-1
clone size: -
D gene: -
J gene: TRBJ1-5
CDR3 protein: CATSDGTSNQPQHF
CDR3 DNA: TGTGCCACCAGTGATGGGACAAGCAATCAGCCCCAGCATTTT

V gene: TRBV5-1
clone size: few
D gene: TRBD1
J gene: TRBJ2-1
CDR3 protein: CASSLALGQGGNEQFF
CDR3 DNA: TGCGCCAGCAGCTTGGCCCTAGGACAGGGTGGGAATGAGCAGTTCTTC

V gene: TRBV7-2
clone size: -
D gene: -
J gene: TRBJ2-2
CDR3 protein: CASSLAAGTGELFF
CDR3 DNA: TGTGCCAGCAGCTTAGCCGCAGGGACCGGGGAGCTGTTTTTT

V gene: TRBV5-1
clone size: -
D gene: -
J gene: TRBJ2-7
CDR3 protein: CASSLDYSYEQYF
CDR3 DNA: TGCGCCAGCAGCTTGGACTACTCCTACGAGCAGTACTTC

V gene: TRBV30
clone size: -
D gene: -
J gene: TRBJ1-1
CDR3 protein: CAWRAQQGRTEAFF
CDR3 DNA: TGTGCCTGGAGGGCTCAACAGGGAAGAACTGAAGCTTTCTTT

V gene: TRBV15
clone size: once
D gene: TRBD1
J gene: TRBJ2-7
CDR3 protein: CATSPGQTLSYEQYF
CDR3 DNA: TGTGCCACCAGCCCGGGACAGACCCTCTCCTACGAGCAGTACTTC

V gene: TRBV6-5
clone size: once
D gene: -
J gene: TRBJ2-7
CDR3 protein: CASTHHTADYEQYF
CDR3 DNA: TGTGCCAGCACCCATCACACAGCAGACTACGAGCAGTACTTC

V gene: TRBV4-3
clone size: -
D gene: -
J gene: TRBJ1-3
CDR3 protein: CASSRADSQFSGNTIYF
CDR3 DNA: TGCGCCAGCAGCCGAGCGGATTCTCAGTTCTCTGGAAACACCATATATTTT

V gene: TRBV30
clone size: -
D gene: -
J gene: TRBJ2-1
CDR3 protein: CAWSVRRSGKFF
CDR3 DNA: TGTGCCTGGAGTGTACGGCGTTCAGGGAAGTTCTTC

V gene: TRBV6-5
clone size: -
D gene: -
J gene: TRBJ1-1
CDR3 protein: CASLPAVGTEAFF
CDR3 DNA: TGTGCCAGTCTCCCGGCGGTTGGCACTGAAGCTTTCTTT

V gene: TRBV28
clone size: -
D gene: -
J gene: TRBJ2-7
CDR3 protein: CASSPRTNSHEQYF
CDR3 DNA: TGTGCCAGCAGCCCTCGGACTAATTCCCACGAGCAGTACTTC

V gene: TRBV30
clone size: -
D gene: TRBD2
J gene: TRBJ2-3
CDR3 protein: CAWSTVAGTDTQYF
CDR3 DNA: TGTGCCTGGAGTACGGTAGCGGGAACAGATACGCAGTATTTT

V gene: TRBV28
clone size: -
D gene: -
J gene: TRBJ2-7
CDR3 protein: CASVSSYEQYF
CDR3 DNA: TGTGCCAGCGTTAGCTCCTACGAGCAGTACTTC

V gene: TRBV6-4
clone size: -
D gene: TRBD2
J gene: TRBJ2-7
CDR3 protein: CASRAGEREWKEQYF
CDR3 DNA: TGTGCCAGCAGGGCCGGGGAGCGGGAGTGGAAAGAGCAGTACTTC